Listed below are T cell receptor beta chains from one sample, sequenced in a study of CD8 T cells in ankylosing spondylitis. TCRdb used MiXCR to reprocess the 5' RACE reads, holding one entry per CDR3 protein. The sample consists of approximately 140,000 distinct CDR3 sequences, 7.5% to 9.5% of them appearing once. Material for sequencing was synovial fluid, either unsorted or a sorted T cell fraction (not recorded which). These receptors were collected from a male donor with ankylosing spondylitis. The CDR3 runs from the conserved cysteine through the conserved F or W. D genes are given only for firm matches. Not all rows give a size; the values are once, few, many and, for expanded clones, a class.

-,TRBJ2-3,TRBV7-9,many,CASSLSSEADTQYF,TGTGCCAGCAGCTTAAGTAGTGAAGCAGATACGCAGTATTTT
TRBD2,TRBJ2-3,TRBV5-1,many,CASRELAGGNTQYF,TGCGCCAGCAGGGAACTAGCGGGAGGAAATACGCAGTATTTT
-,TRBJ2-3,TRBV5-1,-,CASSTPTGTDTQYF,TGCGCCAGCAGCACACCGACGGGCACAGATACGCAGTATTTT
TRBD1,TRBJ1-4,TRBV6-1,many,CASRPGQANEKLFF,TGTGCCAGCAGACCGGGACAGGCGAATGAAAAACTGTTTTTT
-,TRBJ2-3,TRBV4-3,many,CASSQEGVGGDTQYF,TGCGCCAGCAGCCAAGAGGGGGTGGGGGGAGATACGCAGTATTTT
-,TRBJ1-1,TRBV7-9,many,CASSFTTVGEAFF,TGTGCCAGCAGCTTTACGACTGTAGGTGAAGCTTTCTTT
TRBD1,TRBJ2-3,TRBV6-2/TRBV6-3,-,CASSTGTGSDTQYF,TGTGCCAGCAGCACCGGGACAGGGTCAGATACGCAGTATTTT
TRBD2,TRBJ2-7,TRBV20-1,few,CSATGTSGRDEQYF,TGCAGTGCTACCGGGACTAGCGGGAGAGACGAGCAGTACTTC
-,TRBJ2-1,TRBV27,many,CASSLGVRSSYNEQFF,TGTGCCAGCAGTTTAGGGGTAAGGAGCTCCTACAATGAGCAGTTCTTC
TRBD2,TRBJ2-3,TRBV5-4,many,CASSPTSHTDTQYF,TGTGCCAGCAGCCCGACTAGCCACACAGATACGCAGTATTTT
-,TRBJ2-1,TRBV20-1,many,CSARAYNEQFF,TGCAGTGCTAGGGCGTACAATGAGCAGTTCTTC
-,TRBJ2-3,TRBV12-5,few,CASGLRDTQYF,TGTGCTAGTGGTTTGAGGGATACGCAGTATTTT
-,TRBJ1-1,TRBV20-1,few,CSARGWRNTEAFF,TGCAGTGCTAGAGGATGGAGGAACACTGAAGCTTTCTTT
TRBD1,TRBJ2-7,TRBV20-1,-,CSAPGQVIYEQYF,TGCAGTGCTCCGGGACAGGTAATCTACGAGCAGTACTTC
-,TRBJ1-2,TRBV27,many,CASSLSHPYRTEANYGYTF,TGTGCCAGCAGTTTATCCCACCCCTACCGGACAGAAGCTAACTATGGCTACACCTTC
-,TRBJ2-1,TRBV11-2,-,CALSGEAFCPSDEQFF,TGTGCCCTCAGCGGTGAGGCGTTTTGCCCTAGCGATGAGCAGTTCTTC
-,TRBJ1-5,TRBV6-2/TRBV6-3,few,CASSYARDQPQHF,TGTGCCAGCAGTTACGCACGTGATCAGCCCCAGCATTTT
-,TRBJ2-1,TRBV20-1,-,CSARVPELNYNEQFF,TGCAGTGCTAGAGTACCGGAGTTAAATTACAATGAGCAGTTCTTC
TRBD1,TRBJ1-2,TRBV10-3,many,CATSRDREVGGYTF,TGTGCCACCTCCCGGGACAGGGAGGTCGGGGGCTACACCTTC
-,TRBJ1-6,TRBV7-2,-,CASSQLLSSPLHF,TGTGCCAGCAGCCAACTTCTTTCTTCACCCCTCCACTTT
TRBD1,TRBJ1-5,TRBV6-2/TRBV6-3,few,CASSGQGGWQPQHF,TGTGCCAGCAGTGGACAGGGCGGTTGGCAGCCCCAGCATTTT
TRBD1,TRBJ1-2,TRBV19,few,CASSLLDRDPYGYTF,TGTGCCAGTAGCCTCCTCGACAGGGACCCCTATGGCTACACCTTC
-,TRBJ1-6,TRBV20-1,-,CSATDRAKFNSPLHF,TGCAGTGCTACCGATAGGGCGAAGTTTAATTCACCCCTCCACTTT
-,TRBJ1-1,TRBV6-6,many,CASGGSMNTEAFF,TGTGCCAGCGGGGGCAGCATGAACACTGAAGCTTTCTTT
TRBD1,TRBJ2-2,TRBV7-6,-,CASSLVGGTAGPGELFF,TGTGCCAGCAGCTTAGTAGGGGGCACAGCCGGCCCCGGGGAGCTGTTTTTT
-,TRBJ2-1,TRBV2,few,CASKAGIVDEQFF,TGTGCCAGCAAGGCGGGGATAGTCGATGAGCAGTTCTTC
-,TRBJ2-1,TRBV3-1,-,CASSQDSGGAGRNEQFF,TGTGCCAGCAGCCAAGATAGTGGGGGCGCGGGGAGGAATGAGCAGTTCTTC
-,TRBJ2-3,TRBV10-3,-,CAISDPYGRTDTQYF,TGTGCCATCAGTGACCCATACGGTAGGACAGATACGCAGTATTTT
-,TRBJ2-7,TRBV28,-,CASSSLRYEQYF,TGTGCCAGCAGTTCCCTACGCTACGAGCAGTACTTC